This T cell receptor beta chain was recorded in a study of T cell repertoires in cytomegalovirus infection. The overall study: An indication of both CMV infection and matching HLA type came from public TCR beta signatures.

One entry per CDR3 protein, called by TCRdb with MiXCR from the reads. The repertoire consists of some 560,000 distinct CDR3 sequences, with 40% occurring once and the leading ten covering 48%. Germline lookup yields CDR1 SGHTA and CDR2 FQGNSA. The CDR3 sequence is 18 residues long. With V trimmed by 3 bases and J by 0 bases, 10 bases remained unmatched. As for this clonotype: Its antigen is as yet unknown.

The chain carries TRBV7-2 and TRBJ2-1; 8 nucleotides agree with TRBD2. The origin of this receptor is a human donor in good health (CMV status not recorded). Some clones in this sample may be carry-over from other donors' samples. The starting material was cultured PBMCs, obtained from culture after CMV antigen stimulation. The DNA for the CDR3 is TGTGCCAGCAGCTTGGGTCTAGCGGGTTGGAGCTCCTACAATGAGCAGTTCTTC. As protein: CASSLGLAGWSSYNEQFF.